This section outlines one T cell receptor beta chain sequence together with its context. The specificity of this receptor is unknown. There are no base qualities to consult, and no much larger clone falls within one base. Healthy HIV-negative adults with no recently reported acute infections or vaccinations were included as donors. All donors were Caucasian adults living in Nashville, Tennessee, USA. The CD8 memory samples were a combination of magnetically selected CD45RO+ cells and CCR7-negative CD45RA+ effector memory (TemRA) cells. Blood was collected by leukapheresis, and PBMCs were isolated by Ficoll-Histopaque density gradient centrifugation and then cryopreserved in liquid nitrogen vapor phase. Purity and quantity of every magnetically sorted T cell population were checked by analytical flow cytometry. Genomic DNA was isolated from each sorted fraction and quantified by UV absorbance on a Nanodrop 2000c.

These data originate in a study of shared clonotypes between healthy human individuals (dated by TCRdb to 2019 to 2021). As for the study more broadly: The cohort comprised two women and a few men aged 18 to 49 years. Blood TCR repertoires of 5 or 6 healthy adults were deeply sequenced to estimate repertoire size and the extent of clonotype sharing between individuals. Between about 0.8 and 8.9 billion PBMCs per donor were obtained by leukapheresis. For each donor, CD4 naive and CD4 memory were each run on three plates, CD8 naive on two plates, and CD8 memory on one plate. To increase sequencing depth and limit assay-specific biases, different laboratories used diverse techniques to prepare libraries and sequence TCR repertoires.

Using the deep immunoSEQ assay, TCR CDR3 regions were amplified from genomic DNA by multiplex PCR. Extracted genomic DNA from each cell subset was spread evenly across all wells of several immunoSEQ 96-well plates, with each plate serving as a replicate. For sorted subsets, roughly 200 ng of genomic DNA, equivalent to around 30,000 T cell genomes, went into each replicate PCR. The purified libraries were quantified using a Qubit 3.0 fluorometer, sized with a Bioanalyzer 2100, and then quantified again using the KAPA Library Quantification kit. A separate single-read 150-cycle Illumina NextSeq 550 flow cell was used to sequence each immunoSEQ 96-well plate. For the original study's pipeline: Because the immunoSEQ output held only junctional sequences and lacked quality scores, the filtering could not match the filtering applied to full-length reads. Sequences were annotated with PyIR, a Python wrapper for IgBLAST v1.9, using IMGT germline references to assign V/J genes and CDR3. Reads were removed for weak V/J assignments (E-value above 1e-6), missing CDR3, stop codons, out-of-frame junctions, or ambiguous translated residues. V3J clonotypes were defined as sequences sharing an identical inferred V gene, J gene, and CDR3 amino acid sequence. Percentage overlap between repertoires was calculated by dividing the number of shared unique clonotypes by the size of the smaller repertoire. Richness of each repertoire was evaluated using RTK rarefaction, the Chao1 estimator, and Recon v2.1 estimates of unobserved clonotypes. For all TCRbeta clonotypes obtained by the gDNA method from a handful of donors, generation probabilities were computed with OLGA. Entries here come from immuneACCESS through TCRdb and include only in-frame sequences with V and J called. Some clones fail to appear in such tables; in the studies checked, an unresolved V gene covers under half of the shortfall, and the cause of the remainder is unknown. The V and J calls and clone size come from that table; D and trimming were worked out from the DNA. The sample data list a few hundred thousand clones, and about nine tenths of these were observed just once. The biggest ten clones account for roughly 17% of the sample.

Findings and caveats that apply to the study as a whole: Compared with non-shared clonotypes, the clonotypes found in all four sorted-subset donors had higher generation probabilities. Sharing across a handful of donors was observed for about 4.8% of naive CD4, 3% to 3.5% of naive CD8, over 2% of memory CD4, and about 0.38% of memory CD8 clonotypes. Pairwise subsampling led to the expectation that sequencing depth would affect the degree of clonotype sharing among donors. Naive subsets generally had larger estimated clonotype richness than memory subsets did. Because the study included only a small number of donors, the genetic and exposure-history diversity represented was limited. Even with the large sequencing depth, rarefaction of the sorted-subset datasets indicated that sequencing was incomplete. Sampling was restricted to blood, and TCR repertoires in tissues likely differ from the TCR repertoires found in blood.

V and J are truncated by 0 bases and 5 bases respectively, leaving an intervening sequence of 13 bases. The germline V gene (reference sequence) provides CDR1 GTSNPN and CDR2 SVGIG. The CDR3 starts with the cysteine, ends with the phenylalanine, and has 15 residues. Only the CDR3 portion is preserved as DNA: 45 bases, with reading frame beginning at the first base. Sequenced sample: memory CD8+ T cells sorted from blood. The sample's cell subset or site label is to be understood as: CD45RO+ cells pooled with CCR7-negative TemRA cells. The chain joins TRBV30 to TRBJ2-2, with TRBD2 as a weak D call on 5 bases. The sequence derives from a man between 18 and 35 years old in good health. CDR3 sequence: CAWSVLAPGTGELFF. Here is the DNA: TGTGCCTGGAGTGTACTGGCTCCGGGAACCGGGGAGCTGTTTTTT.